This is a list of T cell receptor beta chains from one sample in a study of shared clonotypes between healthy human individuals. TCRdb keeps only in-frame clones here, not all; method: immunoSEQ multiplex PCR. Altogether about 1 million clones are present, about 74% being singletons, with the ten largest covering approximately 1.5%. Input material: memory CD4+ T cells sorted from blood. The origin of the receptors is a man between 18 and 35 years old in good health. The CDR3 runs from the conserved cysteine through the conserved F or W. A D gene is named only where the DNA matches it firmly. Clone size is not always given. Where it is, it says once, few, many or a class for expanded clones.

CDR3 length	V gene	clone size	J gene	D gene	CDR3 protein	CDR3 DNA
14	TRBV5-4	NA	TRBJ2-7	NA	CASSLGLGAYEQYF	TGTGCCAGCAGCTTGGGACTGGGGGCCTACGAGCAGTACTTC
14	TRBV2	NA	TRBJ1-1	NA	CASSGGWQNTEAFF	TGTGCCAGCAGTGGGGGGTGGCAGAACACTGAAGCTTTCTTT
16	TRBV21-1	NA	TRBJ2-7	NA	CASSLTSDNLSYEQYF	TGTGCCAGCAGCCTTACTAGCGACAATCTGTCCTACGAGCAGTACTTC
14	TRBV29-1	NA	TRBJ1-1	NA	CSPTLVNRVSEAFF	TGCAGCCCAACATTGGTAAATAGGGTCTCTGAAGCTTTCTTT
13	TRBV5-1	NA	TRBJ1-5	NA	CASSLTDDQPQHF	TGCGCCAGCAGCTTAACCGACGATCAGCCCCAGCATTTT
15	TRBV4-1	NA	TRBJ2-7	TRBD1	CASSRDRGPRYEQYF	TGCGCCAGCAGCCGCGACAGGGGTCCTCGGTACGAGCAGTACTTC
12	TRBV2	NA	TRBJ1-6	NA	CASSEGNSPLHF	TGTGCCAGCAGTGAAGGGAATTCACCCCTCCACTTT
16	TRBV28	once	TRBJ1-3	NA	CASSFRRPGSGNTIYF	TGTGCCAGCAGTTTCCGCAGACCCGGCTCTGGAAACACCATATATTTT
12	TRBV6-6	NA	TRBJ1-2	NA	CASSPGDYGYTF	TGTGCCAGCAGCCCCGGCGACTATGGCTACACCTTC
13	TRBV5-4	NA	TRBJ1-1	TRBD1	CASTPSGGTEAFF	TGTGCCAGCACCCCCTCAGGGGGTACTGAAGCTTTCTTT
15	TRBV19	NA	TRBJ1-5	NA	CASSIEYSINQPQHF	TGTGCCAGTAGTATAGAGTACAGTATCAATCAGCCCCAGCATTTT
13	TRBV6-5	many	TRBJ1-2	NA	CASSPDGAYGYTF	TGTGCCAGCAGTCCGGACGGGGCCTATGGCTACACCTTC
14	TRBV30	NA	TRBJ1-3	NA	CAWTPRSSGNTIYF	TGTGCCTGGACCCCCCGGAGCTCTGGAAACACCATATATTTT
13	TRBV30	NA	TRBJ2-5	NA	CAWSGLAKETQYF	TGTGCCTGGAGTGGCCTAGCGAAAGAGACCCAGTACTTC
11	TRBV6-1	NA	TRBJ2-1	NA	CASSEVRGGFF	TGTGCCAGCAGTGAAGTAAGGGGTGGGTTCTTC
13	TRBV6-1	NA	TRBJ1-2	TRBD1	CASSEGRGYGYTF	TGTGCCAGCAGTGAAGGCAGGGGGTATGGCTACACCTTC
14	TRBV30	once	TRBJ2-2	TRBD2	CALPSGGNTGELFF	TGTGCCTTGCCTAGCGGGGGAAACACCGGGGAGCTGTTTTTT
15	TRBV19	NA	TRBJ2-3	TRBD2	CASKGGLAGTDTQYF	TGTGCCAGTAAGGGAGGGCTAGCTGGTACAGATACGCAGTATTTT
14	TRBV7-9	few	TRBJ1-1	NA	CASSLTGVNTEAFF	TGTGCCAGCAGCTTAACCGGGGTGAACACTGAAGCTTTCTTT
16	TRBV14	NA	TRBJ2-1	TRBD2	CASSLALAGPYNEQFF	TGTGCCAGCAGCCTAGCGTTAGCGGGACCCTACAATGAGCAGTTCTTC
14	TRBV5-4	NA	TRBJ1-2	NA	CASSLGWRDYGYTF	TGTGCCAGCAGCTTGGGTTGGCGGGACTATGGCTACACCTTC
15	TRBV9	once	TRBJ2-3	TRBD2	CASSVDETSLYTQYF	TGTGCCAGCAGCGTAGACGAGACTAGCTTGTATACGCAGTATTTT
14	TRBV7-3	NA	TRBJ2-5	TRBD2	CASSPAGGWGTQYF	TGTGCCAGCAGCCCAGCGGGGGGCTGGGGGACCCAGTACTTC
14	TRBV7-9	many	TRBJ2-3	TRBD2	CASSSSGGTDTQYF	TGTGCCAGCAGCTCCTCCGGGGGGACAGATACGCAGTATTTT
14	TRBV2	NA	TRBJ2-7	TRBD1	CASRRGGQGHEQYF	TGTGCCAGCAGACGAGGGGGACAGGGCCACGAGCAGTACTTC
16	TRBV18	NA	TRBJ2-6	NA	CASSPTGSTGANVLTF	TGTGCCAGCTCACCAACGGGGAGTACTGGGGCCAACGTCCTGACTTTC
15	TRBV7-6	NA	TRBJ1-3	TRBD1	CASSRTGQFGNTIYF	TGTGCCAGCAGCCGGACGGGACAGTTCGGAAACACCATATATTTT